This TCR beta chain was sequenced in a study of blood T cells in healthy people across ages. A J-beta primer mix and a sample-barcoded 5' primer were used in a second PCR of about 6 to 12 cycles. TCRdb reprocessed the 5' RACE reads with MiXCR, giving one entry per CDR3 protein. The table records around 1,600,000 distinct CDR3 sequences, 35% to 45% of them present only once. Germline V gene lookup returns CDR1 SGDLS and CDR2 YYNGEE. The CDR3 sequence is 14 residues long. V was pared by 4 bases and J by 4 bases, with 4 bases of the junction left unmatched. The V and J genes are TRBV9 and TRBJ2-3, with TRBD1 identical over 9 bases. The clonotype comes from a woman under 30 in good health. The sequenced sample was blood. CDR3 DNA: TGTGCCAGCAGCCCTCGGGACAGGGCAGATACGCAGTATTTT. Residues: CASSPRDRADTQYF.